This section outlines one TCR beta chain sequence together with its context. The source of the sample is a study of cytomegalovirus exposure and HLA in healthy donors. Study overall: Among several hundred genotyped donors, 80% to 90% fell in the Caucasian-associated ancestry cluster.

PCR was performed using 60 Vbeta and 13 Jbeta primers. TCRdb keeps only in-frame clones here, not all; method: immunoSEQ multiplex PCR. The data show roughly 180,000 clones, 75% to 85% seen once. V was trimmed by 2 bases and J by 0 bases, leaving 14 bases between them. The CDR3 extends over 17 amino acids. Germline values: CDR1 MNHNS, CDR2 SASEGT. Healthy people donating bone marrow made up the donors. This clonotype originated in a woman aged 60-75 years in good health and CMV-seropositive. The chain employs TRBV6-1 and TRBJ1-3; D is unclear. Sequencing used PBMCs. CDR3 region: CASSELLSRGSGNTIYF. The CDR3 region has the DNA TGTGCCAGCAGTGAATTGCTCAGCCGGGGCTCTGGAAACACCATATATTTT.